This T cell receptor beta chain came from a study of human T cells and chemical hapten exposure. Study-level results: Expanded TCR sets contained significantly more large CDR3 similarity clusters than controls.

V was shortened by 10 bases and J by 3 bases, with 18 bases between the two germline ends. This CDR3 has 14 amino acids. The germline V gene has CDR1 SNHLY and CDR2 FYNNEI. As for time point: patch test 3, about 24 weeks after DPC sensitization. Treatment given: therapeutic diphenylcyclopropenone sensitization with weekly scalp DPC. Drawing of blood took place ahead of applying each patch test. As processed by the authors: From roughly 23,000 to 700,000 TCRs were found per sample, with a median of about 100,000. A single record per CDR3 protein comes from TCRdb applying MiXCR to the RACE reads. The V and J calls shown here were made by TCRdb, not taken from the authors' results. This sample yields around 110,000 distinct CDR3 sequences, of which approximately 10% are seen a single time; around 2.4% belongs to the top ten. Comments on this clonotype: As yet, its antigen is unknown.

The starting material was whole blood, obtained in connection with sensitization to the hapten diphenylcyclopropenone (DPC). The rearrangement joins TRBV2 to TRBJ2-5, with D perhaps matching TRBD1 (6 bases). This sequence originates from a woman between 45 and 65 years old with alopecia areata. Some clones in this sample may be carry-over from other donors' samples. The CDR3 spells CAILPAEGEETQYF. The DNA of the CDR3 is TGTGCCATCCTTCCCGCCGAGGGGGAAGAGACCCAGTACTTC.